These T cell receptor beta chains were read from a single sample in a study of human T cells and chemical hapten exposure. TCRdb itself ran the RACE reads through MiXCR, one entry per CDR3 protein. The table includes some 80,000 distinct CDR3 sequences, 9.5% to 12% detected once. The specimen comprised whole blood, sampled in connection with sensitization to the hapten diphenylcyclopropenone (DPC). The receptor set was obtained from a woman aged 45-60 years with alopecia areata. Some clones in this sample may be carry-over from other donors' samples. Both conserved end residues are part of each CDR3. D genes are given only for firm matches. Not every row has a clone size; where given, it reads once, few, many or a size class.

d_gene	v_gene	j_gene	abundance	CDR3nt	CDR3aa
TRBD1	TRBV11-3	TRBJ2-6	few	TGTGCCAGCAGCTGGGACAGCCGGAGCTCTGGGGCCAACGTCCTGACTTTC	CASSWDSRSSGANVLTF
TRBD2	TRBV19	TRBJ2-1	few	TGTGCCAGTAGTTCTAGCGGGGGGCCGAATGAGCAGTTCTTC	CASSSSGGPNEQFF
.	TRBV7-8	TRBJ2-3	many	TGTGCCAGCAGCCTTCGATCTCATCCCAGCACAGATACGCAGTATTTT	CASSLRSHPSTDTQYF
TRBD2	TRBV20-1	TRBJ2-7	few	TGCAGGCCTAGCGGGGGTAGCTCCTACGAGCAGTACTTC	CRPSGGSSYEQYF
.	TRBV7-2	TRBJ1-1	many	TGTGCCAGCAGCTTATTGCTGTCGAGGCAGCGGGGCACTGAAGCTTTCTTT	CASSLLLSRQRGTEAFF
TRBD2	TRBV9	TRBJ2-3	.	TGTGCCAGCGGCGCTAGCGGGGGGCTTAGCACAGATACGCAGTATTTT	CASGASGGLSTDTQYF
.	TRBV12-3/TRBV12-4	TRBJ2-5	many	TGTGCCAGCAGCCTCCAGACCCGCAATCCACAAGAGACCCAGTACTTC	CASSLQTRNPQETQYF
.	TRBV14	TRBJ2-1	many	TGTGCCAGCAGCCAAGATGCGTTCCGCAATGAGCAGTTCTTC	CASSQDAFRNEQFF
TRBD1	TRBV28	TRBJ2-5	few	TGTGCCAGCAGACGAACCGGACAGGGGTCAAAAGAGACCCAGTACTTC	CASRRTGQGSKETQYF
TRBD2	TRBV6-5	TRBJ2-1	few	TGTGCCAGCAGTTCCCGCCAGCTAGCGGGGGGTTACAATGAGCAGTTCTTC	CASSSRQLAGGYNEQFF
.	TRBV29-1	TRBJ2-2	.	TGCAGCGTGCGGGACGGCTTCGGGGAGCTGTTTTTT	CSVRDGFGELFF
.	TRBV20-1	TRBJ2-3	few	TGCAGTGCCAAAATGGCAGCCGGCACAGATACGCAGTATTTT	CSAKMAAGTDTQYF
.	TRBV27	TRBJ2-1	many	TGTGCCAGCAGAAACCCCGGGACTGGAAACAATGAGCAGTTCTTC	CASRNPGTGNNEQFF
TRBD1	TRBV10-3	TRBJ2-7	many	TGTGCCATCAGGGGGACAGGCTCTACCTACGAGCAGTACTTC	CAIRGTGSTYEQYF
.	TRBV7-2	TRBJ2-5	many	TGTGCCAGCACCCAAAAGGGGGGGTTGGAGACCCAGTACTTC	CASTQKGGLETQYF
TRBD1	TRBV6-2/TRBV6-3	TRBJ2-2	.	TGTGCCAGCAGTTACCTAGGACAGGAAGTCACCGGGGAGCTGTTTTTT	CASSYLGQEVTGELFF